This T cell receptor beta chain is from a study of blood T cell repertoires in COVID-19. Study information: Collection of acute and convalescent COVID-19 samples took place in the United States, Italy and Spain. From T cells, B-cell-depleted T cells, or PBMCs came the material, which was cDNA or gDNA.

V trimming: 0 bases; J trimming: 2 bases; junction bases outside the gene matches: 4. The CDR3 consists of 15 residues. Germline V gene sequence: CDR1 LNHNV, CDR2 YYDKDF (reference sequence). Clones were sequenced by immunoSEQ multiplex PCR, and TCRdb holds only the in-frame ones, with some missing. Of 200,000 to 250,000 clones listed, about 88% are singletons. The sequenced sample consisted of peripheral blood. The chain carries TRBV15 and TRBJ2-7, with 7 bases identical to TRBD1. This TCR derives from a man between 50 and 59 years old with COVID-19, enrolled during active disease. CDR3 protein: CATSREPGQTYEQYF. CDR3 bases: TGTGCCACCAGCAGAGAGCCGGGACAGACCTACGAGCAGTACTTC.